This TCR beta chain was sequenced for a study of brain T cells in children with intractable seizures. General observations from the study: Pre- and post-surgery blood differed in depth, so pre-surgery absences may be undersampling. Only CDR3 sequence similarity suggested viral specificity, without known HCMV serostatus.

With respect to this clone: The antigen is undetermined.

Described time point: blood from clinic visit 5 months post-surgery; TSC patient then seizure free. Sequencing was limited to surgery cases with top T cell transcript signatures in brain tissue. Before surgery, patients took at least one anti-epileptic drug. Produced via immunoSEQ multiplex PCR; TCRdb's table is partial and in-frame only. The sample holds about 340,000 clones, over 90% seen once. The CDR3 spans 14 residues. The V and J ends lost 1 base and 13 bases respectively, with 17 bases between them. The germline V gene has CDR1 MNHNS and CDR2 SASEGT. V usage is TRBV6-1 and J usage is TRBJ2-1, with a weak D call TRBD2 (5 bases). The sample in question was peripheral blood, obtained about 5 months after surgery. The origin of this receptor is a boy less than two years old with tuberous sclerosis and intractable seizures. This CDR3 reads CASSEVGEGRKQFF. The CDR3 DNA reads TGTGCCAGCAGTGAAGTGGGAGAAGGACGTAAACAGTTCTTC.